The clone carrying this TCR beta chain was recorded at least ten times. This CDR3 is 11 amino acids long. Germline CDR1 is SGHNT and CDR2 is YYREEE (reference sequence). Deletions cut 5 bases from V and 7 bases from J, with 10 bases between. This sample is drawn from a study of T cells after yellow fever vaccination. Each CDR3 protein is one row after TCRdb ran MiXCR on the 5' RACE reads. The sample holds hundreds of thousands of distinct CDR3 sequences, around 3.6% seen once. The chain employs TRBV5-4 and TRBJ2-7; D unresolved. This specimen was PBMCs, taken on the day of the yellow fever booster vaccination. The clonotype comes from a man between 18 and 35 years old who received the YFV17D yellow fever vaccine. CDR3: CASRVEEEQYF. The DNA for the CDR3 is TGTGCCAGCAGGGTTGAAGAAGAGCAGTACTTC.